The entry below gives a single T cell receptor (beta chain) sequence along with its context. Its antigen is unknown. Germline V lookup: CDR1 MNHEY, CDR2 SVGAGI. V was clipped by 0 bases and J by 2 bases; unmatched bases: 8. CDR3 size: 17 residues. The record originates from a study of T-cell memory formation after mild COVID-19. Turning to the study itself: TCR clusters mostly belonged to single donors.

Study-level results: Clones contracting across day 15 to 85 had a balanced CD4/CD8 profile; later expanding clones leaned CD4+.

TCRdb recomputed calls from the 5' RACE reads with MiXCR, one row per CDR3 protein. The table shows some 48,000 distinct CDR3 sequences, with around a quarter occurring only once. The chain links TRBV6-5 to TRBJ2-3, with TRBD2 matching 7 bases. Material for sequencing was PBMCs or a T cell subset sorted from them (not recorded which). The receptor was derived from a man between 18 and 35 years old who had mild COVID-19 (a few samples of this study predate the infection). Cell type and time point are not known. The CDR3 DNA sequence: TGTGCCAGCAGTTACTCGATGCTAGCGGATCTCACAGATACGCAGTATTTT. Its protein is CASSYSMLADLTDTQYF.